These T cell receptor beta chains were read from a single sample in a study of human T cells and chemical hapten exposure. TCRdb reprocessed the RACE reads via MiXCR and lists one record per CDR3 protein. The sample includes about 360,000 distinct CDR3 sequences, more than 4.5% of them seen just once. Sequencing was performed on whole blood, taken in connection with sensitization to the hapten diphenylcyclopropenone (DPC). The source is a woman in her fifties or sixties with alopecia areata. Some clones in this sample may be carry-over from other donors' samples. CDR3s leave out the opening cysteine and the closing phenylalanine or tryptophan. The order of the fields is clone size, J gene, CDR3 length, V gene, CDR3 protein. The listing skips clone size in some rows; elsewhere it reads once, few, many or a size class.

abundance: many
j_gene: TRBJ2-5
len: 16
v_gene: TRBV7-9
CDR3aa: ASSFVRPGTSGQETQY

abundance: few
j_gene: TRBJ2-1
len: 14
v_gene: TRBV20-1
CDR3aa: SARGLAGAGYNEQF

abundance: many
j_gene: TRBJ2-3
len: 13
v_gene: TRBV27
CDR3aa: ASSLALANTDTQY

abundance: .
j_gene: TRBJ2-7
len: 11
v_gene: TRBV28
CDR3aa: ASSISPVYEQY

abundance: many
j_gene: TRBJ2-1
len: 15
v_gene: TRBV28
CDR3aa: ASSPGLAGGPYNEQF

abundance: many
j_gene: TRBJ2-7
len: 10
v_gene: TRBV28
CDR3aa: ASSPLPREAH

abundance: .
j_gene: TRBJ1-1
len: 13
v_gene: TRBV3-1
CDR3aa: ASSLESTGRTEAF

abundance: .
j_gene: TRBJ1-1
len: 10
v_gene: TRBV27
CDR3aa: APGGGVTEAF

abundance: many
j_gene: TRBJ1-3
len: 14
v_gene: TRBV20-1
CDR3aa: SARDRDVGPGNTIY

abundance: .
j_gene: TRBJ1-2
len: 12
v_gene: TRBV3-1
CDR3aa: ASSQWDTNYGYT

abundance: .
j_gene: TRBJ2-7
len: 15
v_gene: TRBV28
CDR3aa: ASSLTLSGGDPYEQY

abundance: .
j_gene: TRBJ2-7
len: 14
v_gene: TRBV6-5
CDR3aa: ASSQSGGGTISEQY

abundance: .
j_gene: TRBJ2-7
len: 13
v_gene: TRBV6-2/TRBV6-3
CDR3aa: ASSYGTGERYEQY

abundance: many
j_gene: TRBJ2-7
len: 15
v_gene: TRBV5-6
CDR3aa: ASSLAPGASMNYEQY

abundance: many
j_gene: TRBJ1-4
len: 12
v_gene: TRBV7-9
CDR3aa: ASSYNGRPHRLF

abundance: many
j_gene: TRBJ2-5
len: 17
v_gene: TRBV6-2/TRBV6-3
CDR3aa: ASSYGRGPSGRAEETQY

abundance: many
j_gene: TRBJ1-2
len: 12
v_gene: TRBV7-7
CDR3aa: ASSSTEPTAGYT

abundance: .
j_gene: TRBJ2-2
len: 13
v_gene: TRBV12-3/TRBV12-4
CDR3aa: ASSLGITNTGELF

abundance: many
j_gene: TRBJ1-1
len: 11
v_gene: TRBV28
CDR3aa: ASSPTGATEAF

abundance: many
j_gene: TRBJ2-3
len: 14
v_gene: TRBV11-2
CDR3aa: ASSGLRLRGTDTQY

abundance: many
j_gene: TRBJ2-6
len: 15
v_gene: TRBV6-2/TRBV6-3
CDR3aa: AVAGETVLTGANVLT

abundance: many
j_gene: TRBJ2-3
len: 10
v_gene: TRBV29-1
CDR3aa: SVEPNTDTQY

abundance: many
j_gene: TRBJ2-3
len: 14
v_gene: TRBV6-2/TRBV6-3
CDR3aa: ASSTSPSGSSDTQY

abundance: many
j_gene: TRBJ2-7
len: 10
v_gene: TRBV29-1
CDR3aa: SVQYRAGEQY

abundance: .
j_gene: TRBJ2-1
len: 15
v_gene: TRBV3-1
CDR3aa: ASSQESSGRAYNEQF

abundance: many
j_gene: TRBJ2-1
len: 13
v_gene: TRBV12-3/TRBV12-4
CDR3aa: ASSFRGGSYNEQF

abundance: many
j_gene: TRBJ2-3
len: 13
v_gene: TRBV11-2
CDR3aa: ASSTRASGTDTQY

abundance: many
j_gene: TRBJ2-7
len: 14
v_gene: TRBV19
CDR3aa: ASSSASEPPLYEQY

abundance: many
j_gene: TRBJ1-2
len: 14
v_gene: TRBV5-1
CDR3aa: ASSITPGRDARGYT